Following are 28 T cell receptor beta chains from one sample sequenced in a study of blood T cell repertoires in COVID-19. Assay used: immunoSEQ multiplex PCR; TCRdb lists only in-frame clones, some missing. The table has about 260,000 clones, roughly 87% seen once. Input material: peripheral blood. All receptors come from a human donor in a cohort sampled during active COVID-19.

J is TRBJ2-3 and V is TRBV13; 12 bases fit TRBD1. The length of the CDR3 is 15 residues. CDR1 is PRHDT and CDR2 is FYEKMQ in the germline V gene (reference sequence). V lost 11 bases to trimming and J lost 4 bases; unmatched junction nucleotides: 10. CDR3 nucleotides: TGTGCCTGCTGCTCCGGGACAGGGGGCGCAGATACGCAGTATTTT. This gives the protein CACCSGTGGADTQYF.

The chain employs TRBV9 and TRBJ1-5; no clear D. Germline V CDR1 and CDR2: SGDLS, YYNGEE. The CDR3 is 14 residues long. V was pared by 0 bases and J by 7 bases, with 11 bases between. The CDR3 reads CASSVATGRQPQHF. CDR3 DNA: TGTGCCAGCAGCGTAGCTACGGGAAGGCAGCCCCAGCATTTT.

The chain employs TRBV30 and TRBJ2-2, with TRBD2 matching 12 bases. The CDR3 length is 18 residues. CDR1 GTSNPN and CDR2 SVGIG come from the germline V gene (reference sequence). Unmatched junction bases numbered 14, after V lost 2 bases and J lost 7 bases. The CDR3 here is CAWSRQASGRALSGELFF. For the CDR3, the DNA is TGTGCCTGGAGTCGGCAGGCTAGCGGGAGGGCCTTAAGCGGGGAGCTGTTTTTT.

The CDR3 is CASYPGQGRDEQYF. For the CDR3, the DNA is TGTGCCAGCTATCCGGGACAGGGGAGGGACGAGCAGTACTTC. The chain couples TRBV6-5 to TRBJ2-7; 10 bases map to TRBD1. The germline CDR1 and CDR2 sequences are MNHEY and SVGAGI. Germline trimming cut 8 bases from V and 5 bases from J; bases unmatched to any gene: 9. The CDR3 length is 14 residues.

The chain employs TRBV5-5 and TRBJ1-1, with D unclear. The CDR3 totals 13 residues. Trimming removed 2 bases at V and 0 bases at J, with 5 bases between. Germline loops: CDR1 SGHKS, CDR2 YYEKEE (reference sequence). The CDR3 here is CASSLLMNTEAFF. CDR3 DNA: TGTGCCAGCAGCTTATTAATGAACACTGAAGCTTTCTTT.

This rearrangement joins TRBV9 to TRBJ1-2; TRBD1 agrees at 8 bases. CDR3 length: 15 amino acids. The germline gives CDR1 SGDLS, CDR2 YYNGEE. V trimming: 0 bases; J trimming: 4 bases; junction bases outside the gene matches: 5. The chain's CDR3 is CASSVDHRGTYGYTF. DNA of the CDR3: TGTGCCAGCAGCGTAGATCACAGGGGGACCTATGGCTACACCTTC.

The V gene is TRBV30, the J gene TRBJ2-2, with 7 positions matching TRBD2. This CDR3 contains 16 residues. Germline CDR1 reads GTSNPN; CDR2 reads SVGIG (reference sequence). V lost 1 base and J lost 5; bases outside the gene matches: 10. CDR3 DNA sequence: TGTGCCTGGAGTGCTAGCGGCGGTTGGCGAACCGGGGAGCTGTTTTTT. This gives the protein CAWSASGGWRTGELFF.

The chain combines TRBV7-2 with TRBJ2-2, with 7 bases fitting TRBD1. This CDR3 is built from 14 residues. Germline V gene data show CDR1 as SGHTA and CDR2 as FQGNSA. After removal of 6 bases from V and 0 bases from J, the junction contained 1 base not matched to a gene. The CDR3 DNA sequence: TGTGCCAGCAGAGGGGGCCCGAACACCGGGGAGCTGTTTTTT. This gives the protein CASRGGPNTGELFF.

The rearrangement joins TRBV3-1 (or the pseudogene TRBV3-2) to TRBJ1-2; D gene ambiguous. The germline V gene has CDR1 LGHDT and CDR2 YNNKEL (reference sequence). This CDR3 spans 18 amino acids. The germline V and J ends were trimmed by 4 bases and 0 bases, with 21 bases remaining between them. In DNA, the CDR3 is TGTGCCAGCAGCCCAACGGAGGAGGTGGACGAGGCTAACTATGGCTACACCTTC. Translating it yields CASSPTEEVDEANYGYTF.

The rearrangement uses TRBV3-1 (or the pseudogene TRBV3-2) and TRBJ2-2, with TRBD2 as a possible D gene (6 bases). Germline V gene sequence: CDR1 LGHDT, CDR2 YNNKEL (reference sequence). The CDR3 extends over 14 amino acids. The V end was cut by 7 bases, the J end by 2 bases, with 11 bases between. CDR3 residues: CASNPGLNTGELFF. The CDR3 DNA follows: TGTGCCAGCAACCCGGGACTCAACACCGGGGAGCTGTTTTTT.

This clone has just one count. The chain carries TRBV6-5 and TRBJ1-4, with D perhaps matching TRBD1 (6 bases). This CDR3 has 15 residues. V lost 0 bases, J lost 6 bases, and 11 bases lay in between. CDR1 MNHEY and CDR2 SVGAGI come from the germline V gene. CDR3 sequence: CASSYSGGRYEKLFF. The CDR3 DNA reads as TGTGCCAGCAGTTACTCGGGGGGGCGTTATGAAAAACTGTTTTTT.

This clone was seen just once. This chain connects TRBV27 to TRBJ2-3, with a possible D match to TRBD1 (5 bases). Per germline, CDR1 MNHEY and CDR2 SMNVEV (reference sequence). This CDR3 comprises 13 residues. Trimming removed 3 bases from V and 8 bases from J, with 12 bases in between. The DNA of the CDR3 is TGTGCCAGCAGTTTTAGGGGCGGTAGTACGCAGTATTTT. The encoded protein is CASSFRGGSTQYF.

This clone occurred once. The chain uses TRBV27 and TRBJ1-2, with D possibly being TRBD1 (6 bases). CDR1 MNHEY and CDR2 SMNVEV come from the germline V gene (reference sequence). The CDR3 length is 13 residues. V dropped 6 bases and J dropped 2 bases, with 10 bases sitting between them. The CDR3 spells CASSNGQNYGYTF. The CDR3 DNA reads TGTGCCAGCAGCAACGGACAGAACTATGGCTACACCTTC.

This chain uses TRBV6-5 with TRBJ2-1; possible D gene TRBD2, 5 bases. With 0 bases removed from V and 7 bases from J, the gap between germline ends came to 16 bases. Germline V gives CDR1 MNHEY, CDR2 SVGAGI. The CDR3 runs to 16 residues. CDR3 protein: CASSYSFGVVGNEQFF. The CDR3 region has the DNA TGTGCCAGCAGTTACTCGTTCGGGGTGGTGGGGAATGAGCAGTTCTTC.

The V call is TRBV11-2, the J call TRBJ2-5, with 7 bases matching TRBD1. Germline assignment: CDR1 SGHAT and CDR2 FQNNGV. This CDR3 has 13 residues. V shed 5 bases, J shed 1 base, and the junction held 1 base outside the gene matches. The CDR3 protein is CASSRDSQETQYF. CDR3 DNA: TGTGCCAGCAGCCGGGACAGCCAAGAGACCCAGTACTTC.

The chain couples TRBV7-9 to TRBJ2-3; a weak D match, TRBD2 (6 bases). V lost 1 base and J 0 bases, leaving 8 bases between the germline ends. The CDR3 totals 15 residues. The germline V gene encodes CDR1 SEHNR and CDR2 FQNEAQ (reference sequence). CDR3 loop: CASSLGGTSTDTQYF. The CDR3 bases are TGTGCCAGCAGCTTAGGCGGGACTAGCACAGATACGCAGTATTTT.

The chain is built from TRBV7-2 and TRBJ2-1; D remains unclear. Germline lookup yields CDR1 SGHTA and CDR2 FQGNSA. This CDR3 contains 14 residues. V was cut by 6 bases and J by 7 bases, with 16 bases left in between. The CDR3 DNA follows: TGTGCCAGCAGGAGTCGCTCAAGCCCAAATGAGCAGTTCTTC. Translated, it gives CASRSRSSPNEQFF.

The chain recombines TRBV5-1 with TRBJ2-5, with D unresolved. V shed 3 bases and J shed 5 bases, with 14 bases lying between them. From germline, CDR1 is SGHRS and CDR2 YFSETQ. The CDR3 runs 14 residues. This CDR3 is CASSYNSRAETQYF. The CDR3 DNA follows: TGCGCCAGCAGCTACAATTCCCGTGCCGAGACCCAGTACTTC. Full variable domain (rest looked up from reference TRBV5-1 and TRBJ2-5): KAGVTQTPRYLIKTRGQQVTLSCSPISGHRSVSWYQQTPGQGLQFLFEYFSETQRNKGNFPGRFSGRQFSNSRSEMNVSTLELGDSALYLCASSYNSRAETQYFGPGTRLLVL.

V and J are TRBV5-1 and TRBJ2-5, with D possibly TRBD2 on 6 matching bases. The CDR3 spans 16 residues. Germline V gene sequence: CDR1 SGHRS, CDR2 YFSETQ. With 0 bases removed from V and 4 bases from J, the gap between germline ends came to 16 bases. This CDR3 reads CASSLDSGRLGETQYF. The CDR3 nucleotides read TGCGCCAGCAGCTTGGATAGCGGTCGCCTTGGAGAGACCCAGTACTTC.

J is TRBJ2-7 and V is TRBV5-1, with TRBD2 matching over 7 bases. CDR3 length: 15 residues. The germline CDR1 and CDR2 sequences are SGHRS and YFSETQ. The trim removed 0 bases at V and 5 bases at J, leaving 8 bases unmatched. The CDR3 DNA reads TGCGCCAGCAGCTTGGTGACGGGAGGCCGGGACGAGCAGTACTTC. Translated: CASSLVTGGRDEQYF.

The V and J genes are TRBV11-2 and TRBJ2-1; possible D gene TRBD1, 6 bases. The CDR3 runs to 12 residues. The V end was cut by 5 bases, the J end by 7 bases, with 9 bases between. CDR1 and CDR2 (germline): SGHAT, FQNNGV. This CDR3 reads CASSPQGNEQFF. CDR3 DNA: TGTGCCAGCAGCCCTCAGGGGAATGAGCAGTTCTTC. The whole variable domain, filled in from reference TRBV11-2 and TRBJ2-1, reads EAGVAQSPRYKIIEKRQSVAFWCNPISGHATLYWYQQILGQGPKLLIQFQNNGVVDDSQLPKDRFSAERLKGVDSTLKIQPAKLEDSAVYLCASSPQGNEQFFGPGTRLTVL.

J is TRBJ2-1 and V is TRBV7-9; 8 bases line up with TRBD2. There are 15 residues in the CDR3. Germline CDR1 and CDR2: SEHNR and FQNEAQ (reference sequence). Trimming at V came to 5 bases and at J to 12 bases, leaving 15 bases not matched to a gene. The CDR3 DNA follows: TGTGCCAGCAGCCTAAGCGGGAGCGCGGTAGGGGGGCAGTTCTTC. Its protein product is CASSLSGSAVGGQFF.

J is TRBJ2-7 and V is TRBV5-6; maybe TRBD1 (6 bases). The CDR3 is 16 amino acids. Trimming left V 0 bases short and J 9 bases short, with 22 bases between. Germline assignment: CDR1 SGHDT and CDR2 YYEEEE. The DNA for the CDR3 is TGTGCCAGCAGCTTGGCCTATGACAGGTTGTTGGCGCGGCAGTACTTC. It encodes CASSLAYDRLLARQYF.

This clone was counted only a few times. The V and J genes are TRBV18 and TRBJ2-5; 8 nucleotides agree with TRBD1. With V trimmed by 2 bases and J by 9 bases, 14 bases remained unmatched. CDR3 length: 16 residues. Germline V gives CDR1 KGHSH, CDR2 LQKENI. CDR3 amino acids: CASSPDRDRTSGPQYF. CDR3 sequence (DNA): TGTGCCAGCTCACCAGATAGGGACAGGACAAGCGGGCCCCAGTACTTC.

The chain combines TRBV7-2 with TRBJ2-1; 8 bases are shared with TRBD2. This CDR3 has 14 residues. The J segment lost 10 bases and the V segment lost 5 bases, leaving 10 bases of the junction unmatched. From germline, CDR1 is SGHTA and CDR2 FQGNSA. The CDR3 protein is CASSPSGSLGEQFF. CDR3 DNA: TGTGCCAGCAGCCCAAGCGGGAGCTTAGGAGAGCAGTTCTTC.

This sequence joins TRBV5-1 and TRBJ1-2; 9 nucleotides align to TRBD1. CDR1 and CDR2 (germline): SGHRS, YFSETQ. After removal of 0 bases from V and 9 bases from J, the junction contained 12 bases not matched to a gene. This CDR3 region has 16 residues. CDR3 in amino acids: CASSLDGTGSTNRYTF. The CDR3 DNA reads TGCGCCAGCAGCTTGGATGGGACAGGGAGTACTAATCGCTACACCTTC.

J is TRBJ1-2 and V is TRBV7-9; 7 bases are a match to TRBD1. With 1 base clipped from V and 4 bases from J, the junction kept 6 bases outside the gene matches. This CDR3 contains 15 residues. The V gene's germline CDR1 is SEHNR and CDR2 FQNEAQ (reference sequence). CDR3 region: CASSLEGARGYGYTF. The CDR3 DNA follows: TGTGCCAGCAGCTTAGAGGGGGCGCGAGGCTATGGCTACACCTTC.

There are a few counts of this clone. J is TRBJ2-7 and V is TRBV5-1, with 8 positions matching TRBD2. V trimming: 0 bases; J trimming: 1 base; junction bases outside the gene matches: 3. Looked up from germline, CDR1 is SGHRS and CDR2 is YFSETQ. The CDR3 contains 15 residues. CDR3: CASSLGGGRSYEQYF. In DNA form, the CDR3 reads TGCGCCAGCAGCTTGGGGGGCGGGAGGTCCTACGAGCAGTACTTC. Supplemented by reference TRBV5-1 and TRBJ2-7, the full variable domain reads KAGVTQTPRYLIKTRGQQVTLSCSPISGHRSVSWYQQTPGQGLQFLFEYFSETQRNKGNFPGRFSGRQFSNSRSEMNVSTLELGDSALYLCASSLGGGRSYEQYFGPGTRLTVT.